The T cell receptor (beta chain) under discussion was sequenced for a study of cytomegalovirus exposure and HLA in healthy donors. For the study at large: Sequencing of 150 million to 200 million T cells in an earlier analysis found some 100 million unique TCR beta sequences.

PCR was performed using 60 Vbeta and 13 Jbeta primers. Assay: immunoSEQ multiplex PCR; the TCRdb copy retains only in-frame clones and omits some. The sample lists 95,000 to 150,000 clones, just under 75% seen once, with around 4.8% in the top ten. Study-wide results and limits: Across donors, presence/absence analyses took sequencing depth to be roughly uniform. There were around 160 TCR beta chains listed as cytomegalovirus-associated. In a later analysis, HLA-associated TCR beta chains were more clonally expanded than equally common others.

The J segment lost 8 bases and the V segment lost 5 bases, leaving 3 bases of the junction unmatched. The CDR3 runs to 12 residues. Germline CDR1 SGHAT, CDR2 FQNNGV. Remarks on this clone: No antigen is known for it.

The sequence derives from a man aged 60 to 75 in good health and CMV-seropositive. The sequenced material came from PBMCs. The J gene is TRBJ2-1, the V gene TRBV11-2; 7 bases line up with TRBD2. The CDR3 reads CASSRGLDEQFF. CDR3 in DNA: TGTGCCAGCAGCAGAGGACTAGATGAGCAGTTCTTC.